This T cell receptor beta chain was recorded in a study of long-term antiretroviral therapy in people with HIV. Version v3.0 of the immunoSEQ assay was performed at survey level. The target of sequencing was about 35,000-50,000 T-cell genomes per sample. The table came from immunoSEQ multiplex PCR; TCRdb's copy has only in-frame clones and leaves some out. The sample contains fewer than 20,000 clones, approximately 92% of which appear only once. Worth noting for this clone: The antigen is unknown.

The CDR3 sequence is 17 residues long. Germline-derived CDR1 and CDR2 are SGHVS and FQNEAQ. Unmatched junction bases numbered 11, after V lost 8 bases and J lost 0 bases. Study-wide findings and caveats: Blood in the study was drawn between the mid-2000s and the late 2010s, possibly under older ART regimens, which may be less effective than current ones. The range of CDR3 lengths in HIV repertoires proved narrower than that found in controls. Data on ART adherence, viral resistance or therapy changes were unavailable.

Here the sequenced sample was unsorted PBMCs, taken 4.2 years after starting antiretroviral therapy. This receptor was identified in a man aged 45-60 years with HIV. This chain uses TRBV7-8 with TRBJ2-3; TRBD2 matches 10 bases. The DNA of the CDR3 is TGTGCCAGCGCCTGGGGTAGCGGGGGGTATAGCACAGATACGCAGTATTTT. Translation: CASAWGSGGYSTDTQYF.